Sequencing of this T cell receptor beta chain was carried out in a study of metastatic and nonmetastatic thyroid tumors. General study points: Significantly higher TCR beta diversity was reportedly seen in malignant thyroid tumors than benign nodules, in blood and tumor.

All patients were treatment-naive before thyroid surgery. A remark on this clone: The antigen is undetermined.

With MiXCR, TCRdb reprocessed the PCR reads. There are 30,000 to 40,000 clones in the sample; roughly 19% occur only once, and 22% lies in the top ten. This CDR3 spans 14 amino acids. Trimming removed 5 bases at V and 2 bases at J, with 13 bases between. The germline gives CDR1 LGHNT, CDR2 FRNRAP. The rearrangement links TRBV12-5 to TRBJ2-7; the D gene is possibly TRBD1 (6 bases). The sequenced material came from blood. The receptor comes from a female donor with papillary thyroid cancer or a benign thyroid nodule (not recorded which). Some clones in this sample may be carry-over from other donors' samples. The CDR3 DNA follows: TGTGCTAGTGGTCCAGGGGTCGGGACCTACGAGCAGTACTTC. Its translation: CASGPGVGTYEQYF.